The clone carrying this TCR beta chain was counted only a few times. MiXCR, applied by TCRdb to the 5' RACE reads, yields one record per CDR3 protein. The sample carries 1.5 million or so distinct CDR3 sequences, about 30% recorded once. The data originate from a study of identical twins. The length of the CDR3 is 15 residues. Germline CDR1 DFQATT, CDR2 SNEGSKA (reference sequence). The trim removed 5 bases at V and 0 bases at J, leaving 8 bases unmatched. The clonotype was recovered from a newborn girl in good health. The chain employs TRBV20-1 and TRBJ2-7; 9 bases are shared with TRBD2. The sequenced sample was cord blood. The CDR3 reads CSAPSSGKVSYEQYF. The CDR3 DNA sequence: TGCAGTGCTCCTTCTAGCGGGAAAGTCTCCTACGAGCAGTACTTC.